This T cell receptor beta chain was documented in a study of cytomegalovirus exposure and HLA in healthy donors. Study-wide findings and caveats: Cytomegalovirus association was assigned to over 150 TCR beta chains. In an earlier analysis, productive rearrangement rates for most beta V segments clustered near 87% or 30%.

The CDR3 extends over 14 amino acids. Trimming took off 2 bases at V and 2 bases at J, with 13 bases between the two ends. Germline CDR1 is SQVTM and CDR2 is ANQGSEA. Amplification used 60 Vbeta primers and 13 Jbeta primers. Some clones are missing from TCRdb's copy, which holds only in-frame ones; the method was immunoSEQ multiplex PCR. The table lists 95,000 to 150,000 clones, roughly four fifths of them singletons. This clone was observed a handful of times. Its antigen is undetermined. The receptor comes from a man aged 50-59 years in good health and CMV-seronegative. This chain links TRBV29-1 with TRBJ2-7; D remains ambiguous. Material: PBMCs. This chain's CDR3 is CSVEIRSRTYEQYF. The CDR3 DNA is TGCAGCGTTGAAATACGCTCTAGAACCTACGAGCAGTACTTC.